This T cell receptor beta chain stems from a study of T cell repertoires in cytomegalovirus infection. The wider study: Public TCR beta signatures marked donors with CMV infection and the matching HLA. Overall study findings and caveats: Cumulative public TCR beta family frequency identified carriers of CMV plus the relevant HLA. Dominating the ex vivo response were TCR beta clonotypes that were CMV-specific and HLA-C-restricted.

CDR1 and CDR2 from the germline V gene are SGHVS and FQNEAQ. The V end lost 6 bases, the J end lost 1 base, and 13 bases lay between the germline ends. The CDR3 is made up of 14 amino acids. TCRdb re-derived calls from the reads in MiXCR, one entry per CDR3 protein. The data show roughly 150,000 distinct CDR3 sequences, over 15% seen once. This clonotype was seen more than once but under ten times. Antigen specificity is unknown. The sequence was collected from a human donor in good health (CMV status not recorded). Some clones in this sample may be carry-over from other donors' samples. The chain employs TRBV7-8 and TRBJ2-7; D is perhaps TRBD1 (6 bases). What was sequenced was CD8+ T cells from PBMCs. The DNA of the CDR3 is TGTGCCAGCAGTCAACAGGGTTTATCCTACGAGCAGTACTTC. As protein: CASSQQGLSYEQYF.